The entry that follows covers one T cell receptor (beta chain) sequence. The target antigen is unknown. Every isolated RNA sample was fully reverse transcribed, so sequencing captured expressed TCRB transcripts. Only in-frame clones appear in the TCRdb table, and some are missing; sequencing was by immunoSEQ multiplex PCR. This table holds about 900,000 clones, about a sixth found once. This record comes from a study of beta chain features in type 1 diabetes. Background on the study: Researchers looked at 95 million to 140 million sorted cells across all samples.

V shed 3 bases, J shed 3 bases, and the junction held 7 bases outside the gene matches. Germline V gene data show CDR1 as MNHEY and CDR2 as SVGAGI. This CDR3 contains 16 residues. Sorted CD4+ subsets: naive, central memory, regulatory, stem cell-like memory (CD45RO/CCR7/CD25/CD127/CD95/CD27 panel). General study findings and limits: Across all four CD4+ subsets, people with type 1 diabetes showed modestly shorter TCRB CDR3s.

The receptor was isolated from a woman younger than 35 in good health. J is TRBJ2-3 and V is TRBV6-5; TRBD1 agrees at 9 bases. Sequencing was carried out using naive CD4+ T cells from blood. The CDR3 DNA is TGTGCCAGCAGTTATGCCGGGACAGGGAGGACAGATACGCAGTATTTT. It is translated as CASSYAGTGRTDTQYF.